Each of the 15 T cell receptor beta chains below was sequenced from the same sample in a study of blood T cell repertoires in COVID-19. Produced via immunoSEQ multiplex PCR; TCRdb's table is partial and in-frame only. The repertoire consists of 100,000 to 150,000 clones, with 80% to 90% occurring once and the leading ten covering approximately 2.3%. Sequencing was done on a sample of PBMCs or T cells enriched from blood (not recorded which). Receptors were obtained from a woman in her forties or fifties who had recovered from COVID-19.

The J gene is TRBJ2-5, the V gene TRBV5-1, with 10 bases identical to TRBD2. Germline V lookup: CDR1 SGHRS, CDR2 YFSETQ. The CDR3 is made up of 15 amino acids. Trimming took 4 bases from V and 2 from J; bases not matched to a gene: 5. Here the CDR3 reads CASSRTSGSQETQYF. The DNA of the CDR3 is TGCGCCAGCAGCAGGACTAGCGGATCTCAAGAGACCCAGTACTTC.

This rearrangement joins TRBV7-9 to TRBJ2-4; D may be TRBD1 (6 bases). Trimming cost V 2 bases and J 8 bases, with 19 bases left between them. This CDR3 is built from 16 residues. Germline CDR1 reads SEHNR; CDR2 reads FQNEAQ (reference sequence). The CDR3 DNA reads as TGTGCCAGCAGCTTAAGTACAGGGACCGAGCACGACATTCAGTACTTC. Its translation: CASSLSTGTEHDIQYF.

The V gene is TRBV29-1, the J gene TRBJ1-2; D not certain. Germline V gives CDR1 SQVTM, CDR2 ANQGSEA. Trimming pared 0 bases from V and 0 bases from J, leaving 17 bases between. CDR3 length: 17 amino acids. The CDR3 is CSVEERSGDYTNYGYTF. CDR3 coding DNA: TGCAGCGTTGAAGAAAGGTCAGGAGACTATACTAACTATGGCTACACCTTC.

This sequence joins TRBV7-8 and TRBJ2-5, with D tentatively TRBD2 (5 bases). With 4 bases removed from V and 6 bases from J, the gap between germline ends came to 21 bases. Germline V gene data show CDR1 as SGHVS and CDR2 as FQNEAQ. CDR3 length: 16 residues. CDR3 region: CASSSYAPRGSQTQYF. The CDR3 DNA reads TGTGCCAGCAGCTCATACGCTCCCCGGGGATCTCAGACCCAGTACTTC.

This clone was recorded a few times. The CDR3: CASSFDKNTEAFF. The CDR3 coding sequence is TGTGCCAGCAGCTTTGACAAGAACACTGAAGCTTTCTTT. The chain is built from TRBV7-2 and TRBJ1-1, with D hard to call. V was shortened by 3 bases and J by 1 base, with 6 bases between the two germline ends. Germline-derived CDR1 and CDR2 are SGHTA and FQGNSA. The CDR3 consists of 13 residues.

This chain uses TRBV5-1 with TRBJ2-2, with 10 bases fitting TRBD1. V was pared by 4 bases and J by 5 bases, with 11 bases of the junction left unmatched. Germline CDR1 is SGHRS and CDR2 is YFSETQ. This CDR3 has 17 amino acids. The CDR3 bases are TGCGCCAGCAGCCCGGAAGGACAGGGGGACCCAACCGGGGAGCTGTTTTTT. It is translated as CASSPEGQGDPTGELFF.

V usage is TRBV2 and J usage is TRBJ1-1; D gene unclear. The CDR3 spans 14 residues. Germline lookup yields CDR1 SNHLY and CDR2 FYNNEI. Trimming removed 7 bases from V and 0 bases from J, with 12 bases in between. Written as DNA, the CDR3 is TGTGCCAGCAAACGGGAGGTAATGAACACTGAAGCTTTCTTT. This codes for CASKREVMNTEAFF.

The rearrangement joins TRBV7-8 to TRBJ2-7; 8 nucleotides align to TRBD1. Germline V lookup: CDR1 SGHVS, CDR2 FQNEAQ. With V trimmed by 2 bases and J by 3 bases, 6 bases remained unmatched. The CDR3 is made up of 15 amino acids. The CDR3 here is CASSLIQGAVYEQYF. CDR3 nucleotide sequence: TGTGCCAGCAGCTTAATCCAGGGGGCGGTCTACGAGCAGTACTTC. The full variable domain, with the rest looked up from reference TRBV7-8 and TRBJ2-7, is GAGVSQSPRYKVAKRGQDVALRCDPISGHVSLFWYQQALGQGPEFLTYFQNEAQLDKSGLPSDRFFAERPEGSVSTLKIQRTQQEDSAVYLCASSLIQGAVYEQYFGPGTRLTVT.

This chain links TRBV6-5 with TRBJ1-1, with D possibly matching TRBD1 (5 bases). The V gene's germline CDR1 is MNHEY and CDR2 SVGAGI. The CDR3 extends over 14 amino acids. V shed 0 bases and J shed 7 bases, with 12 bases lying between them. CDR3 DNA sequence: TGTGCCAGCAGTTACTCGAGCGGGCAGGGTGAAGCTTTCTTT. Its translation is CASSYSSGQGEAFF.

This clone was detected once. The rearrangement joins TRBV30 to TRBJ1-5; no clear D. Trimming took 2 bases from V and 8 from J, leaving 10 bases between them. CDR1 and CDR2 (germline): GTSNPN, SVGIG (reference sequence). The CDR3 contains 12 residues. CDR3 nucleotide sequence: TGTGCCTGGAGTCGGTCCGAGGAGCCCCAGCATTTT. As protein: CAWSRSEEPQHF.

The V gene is TRBV19, the J gene TRBJ1-2; D perhaps matches TRBD1 (6 bases). V was cut by 4 bases and J by 8 bases, with 20 bases left in between. The length of the CDR3 is 15 residues. Germline V CDR1 and CDR2: LNHDA, SQIVND (reference sequence). CDR3 DNA: TGTGCCAGTAGTACTTCTAATAGGGACAACCCCGGCTACACCTTC. Protein sequence: CASSTSNRDNPGYTF.

About this clone: The same CDR3 is also encoded by other DNA sequences in this sample. The chain has TRBV5-1 and TRBJ2-3; D unresolved. Germline V gene data show CDR1 as SGHRS and CDR2 as YFSETQ. The ends were cut back, 0 bases at V and 2 bases at J, with 7 bases in the middle. The CDR3 totals 14 residues. The DNA of the CDR3 is TGCGCCAGCAGCTTGGCCGGGTCCACAGATACGCAGTATTTT. It codes for CASSLAGSTDTQYF.

V gene TRBV5-1 combines with J gene TRBJ2-3; D might be TRBD1 (6 bases). Between the trimmed V and J ends, which lost 3 bases and 0 bases, there was a span of 11 bases. The CDR3 runs to 15 residues. Per the germline V gene, CDR1 is SGHRS and CDR2 is YFSETQ. The CDR3 DNA reads as TGCGCCAGCAGCTCCGGGACATCTAGCACAGATACGCAGTATTTT. It translates to CASSSGTSSTDTQYF.

V and J are TRBV4-1 and TRBJ2-3; D may be TRBD1 (6 bases). The CDR3 sequence is 17 residues long. Germline CDR1 MGHRA, CDR2 YSYEKL. V was trimmed by 3 bases and J by 2 bases, leaving 18 bases between them. DNA for the CDR3: TGCGCCAGCAGCCATCCCGGACAGTCACAACTCACAGATACGCAGTATTTT. This codes for CASSHPGQSQLTDTQYF.

The gene calls are TRBV19 and TRBJ2-5; 7 nucleotides match TRBD2. The CDR3 contains 13 residues. The trim removed 9 bases at V and 2 bases at J, leaving 6 bases unmatched. CDR1 is LNHDA and CDR2 is SQIVND in the germline V gene (reference sequence). The CDR3 DNA reads TGTGCCAGCCGGGACTATCAACAAGAGACCCAGTACTTC. It specifies CASRDYQQETQYF.